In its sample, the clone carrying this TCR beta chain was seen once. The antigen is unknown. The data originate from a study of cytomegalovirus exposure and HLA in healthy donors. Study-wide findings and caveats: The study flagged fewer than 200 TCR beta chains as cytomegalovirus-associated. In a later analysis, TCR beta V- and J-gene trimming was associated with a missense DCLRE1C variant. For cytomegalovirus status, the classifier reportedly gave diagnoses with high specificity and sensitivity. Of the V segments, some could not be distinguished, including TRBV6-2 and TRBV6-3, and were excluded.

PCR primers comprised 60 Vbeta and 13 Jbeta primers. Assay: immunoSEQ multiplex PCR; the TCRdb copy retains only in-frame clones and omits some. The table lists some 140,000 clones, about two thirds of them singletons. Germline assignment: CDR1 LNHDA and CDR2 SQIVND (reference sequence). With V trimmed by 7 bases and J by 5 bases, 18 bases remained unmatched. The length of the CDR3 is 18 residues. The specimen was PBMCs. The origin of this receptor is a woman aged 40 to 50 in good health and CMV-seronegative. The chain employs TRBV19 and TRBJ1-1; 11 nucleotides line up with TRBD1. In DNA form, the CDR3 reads TGTGCCAGTACCACACGAAGGCTGGACAGGGGGCTTAGAACTGAAGCTTTCTTT. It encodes CASTTRRLDRGLRTEAFF.